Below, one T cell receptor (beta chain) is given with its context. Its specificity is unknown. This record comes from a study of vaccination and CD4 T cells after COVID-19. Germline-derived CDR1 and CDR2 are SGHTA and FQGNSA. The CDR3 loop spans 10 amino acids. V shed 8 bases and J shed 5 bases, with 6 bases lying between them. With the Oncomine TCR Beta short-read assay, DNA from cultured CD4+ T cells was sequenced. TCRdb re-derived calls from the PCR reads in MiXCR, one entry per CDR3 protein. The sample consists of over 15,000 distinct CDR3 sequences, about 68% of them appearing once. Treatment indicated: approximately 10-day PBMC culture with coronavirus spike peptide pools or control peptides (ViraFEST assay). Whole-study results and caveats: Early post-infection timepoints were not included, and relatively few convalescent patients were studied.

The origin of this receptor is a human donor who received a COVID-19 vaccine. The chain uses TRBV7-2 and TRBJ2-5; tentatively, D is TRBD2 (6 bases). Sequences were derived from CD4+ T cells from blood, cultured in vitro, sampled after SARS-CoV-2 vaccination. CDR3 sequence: CASGRETQYF. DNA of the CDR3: TGTGCCAGCGGGAGGGAGACCCAGTACTTC.